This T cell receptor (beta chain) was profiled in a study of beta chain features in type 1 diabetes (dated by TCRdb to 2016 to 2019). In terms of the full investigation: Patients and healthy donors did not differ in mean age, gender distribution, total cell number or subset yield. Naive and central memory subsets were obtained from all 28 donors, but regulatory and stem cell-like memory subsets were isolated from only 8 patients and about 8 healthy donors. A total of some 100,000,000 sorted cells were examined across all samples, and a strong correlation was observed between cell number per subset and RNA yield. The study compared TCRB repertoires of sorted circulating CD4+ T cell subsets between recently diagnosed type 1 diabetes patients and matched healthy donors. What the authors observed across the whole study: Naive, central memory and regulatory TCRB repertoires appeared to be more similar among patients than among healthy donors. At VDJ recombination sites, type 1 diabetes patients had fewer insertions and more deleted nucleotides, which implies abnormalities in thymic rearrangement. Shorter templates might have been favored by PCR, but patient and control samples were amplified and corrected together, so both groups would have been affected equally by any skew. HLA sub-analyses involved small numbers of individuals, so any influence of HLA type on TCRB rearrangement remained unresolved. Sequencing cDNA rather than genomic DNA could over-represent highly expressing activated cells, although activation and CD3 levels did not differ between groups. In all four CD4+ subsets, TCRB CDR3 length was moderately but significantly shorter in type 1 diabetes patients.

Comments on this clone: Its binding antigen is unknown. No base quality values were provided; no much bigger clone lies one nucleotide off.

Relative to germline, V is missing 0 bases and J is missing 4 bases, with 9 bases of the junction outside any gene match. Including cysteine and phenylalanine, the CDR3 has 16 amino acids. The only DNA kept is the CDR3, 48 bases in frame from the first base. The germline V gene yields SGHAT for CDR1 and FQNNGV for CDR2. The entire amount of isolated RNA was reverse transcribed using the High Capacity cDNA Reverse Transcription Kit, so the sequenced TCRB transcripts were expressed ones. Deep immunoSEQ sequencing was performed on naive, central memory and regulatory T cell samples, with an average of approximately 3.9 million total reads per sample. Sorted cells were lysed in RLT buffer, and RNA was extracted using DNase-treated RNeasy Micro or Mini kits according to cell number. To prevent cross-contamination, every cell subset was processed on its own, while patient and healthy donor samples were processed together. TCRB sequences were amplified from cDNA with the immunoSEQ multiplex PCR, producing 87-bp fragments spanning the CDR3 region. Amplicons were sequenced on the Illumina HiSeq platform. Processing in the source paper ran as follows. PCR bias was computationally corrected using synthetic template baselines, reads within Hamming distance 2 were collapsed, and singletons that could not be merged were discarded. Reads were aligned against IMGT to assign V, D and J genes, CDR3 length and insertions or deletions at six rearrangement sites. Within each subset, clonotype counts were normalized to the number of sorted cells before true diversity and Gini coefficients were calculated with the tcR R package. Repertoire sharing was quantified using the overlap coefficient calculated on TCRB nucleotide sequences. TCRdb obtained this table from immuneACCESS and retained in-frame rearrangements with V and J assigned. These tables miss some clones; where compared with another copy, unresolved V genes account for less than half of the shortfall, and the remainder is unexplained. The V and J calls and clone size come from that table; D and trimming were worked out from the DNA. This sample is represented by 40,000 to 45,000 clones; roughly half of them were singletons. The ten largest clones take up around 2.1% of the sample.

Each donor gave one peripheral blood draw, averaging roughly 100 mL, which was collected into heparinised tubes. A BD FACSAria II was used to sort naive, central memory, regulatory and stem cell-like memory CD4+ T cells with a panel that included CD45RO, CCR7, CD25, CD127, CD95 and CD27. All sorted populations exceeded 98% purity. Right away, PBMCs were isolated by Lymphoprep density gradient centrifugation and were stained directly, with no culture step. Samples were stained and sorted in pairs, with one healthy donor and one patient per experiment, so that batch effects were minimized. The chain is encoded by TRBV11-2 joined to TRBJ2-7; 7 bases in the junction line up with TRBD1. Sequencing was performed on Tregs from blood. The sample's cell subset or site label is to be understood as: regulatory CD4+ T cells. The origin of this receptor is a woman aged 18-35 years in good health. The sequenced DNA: TGTGCCAGCAGCTTAGAACTAGACAGGGTTAAGTACGAGCAGTACTTC. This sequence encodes CASSLELDRVKYEQYF.